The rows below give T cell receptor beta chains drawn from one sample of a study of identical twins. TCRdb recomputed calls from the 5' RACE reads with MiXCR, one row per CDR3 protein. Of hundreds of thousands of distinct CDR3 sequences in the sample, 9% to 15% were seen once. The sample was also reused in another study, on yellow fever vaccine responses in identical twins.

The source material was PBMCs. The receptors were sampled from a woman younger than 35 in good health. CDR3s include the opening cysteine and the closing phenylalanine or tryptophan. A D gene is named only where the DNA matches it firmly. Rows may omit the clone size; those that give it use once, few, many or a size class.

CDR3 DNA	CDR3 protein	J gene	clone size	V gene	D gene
TGCGCCAGCAGCTGGCTGAACAGGGATTCCGGGGAGCTGTTTTTT	CASSWLNRDSGELFF	TRBJ2-2	few	TRBV5-1	.
TGTGCCAGCAGTTTAACCTTGCGGGAGGGCCTCTACAATGAGCAGTTCTTC	CASSLTLREGLYNEQFF	TRBJ2-1	.	TRBV12-3/TRBV12-4	TRBD2
TGTGCCAGCAGCTTTAAATGGGACCGCCACATGAATGGCTACACCTTC	CASSFKWDRHMNGYTF	TRBJ1-2	few	TRBV7-9	.
TGCAGTGCTAGAAACCCCGGGACAGGGAGGGATGAAGCTTTCTTT	CSARNPGTGRDEAFF	TRBJ1-1	few	TRBV20-1	TRBD1
TGCAGTGCCCCCGCCGGGACTAGCGATTTCTACGAGCAGTACTTC	CSAPAGTSDFYEQYF	TRBJ2-7	few	TRBV20-1	TRBD2
TGTGCCAGCAGCCCCGGGACAGGTCCTAACTACGAGCAGTACTTC	CASSPGTGPNYEQYF	TRBJ2-7	once	TRBV7-3	TRBD1
TGTGCCACCAGCAGAGGATCTAGCGGGAGAGGGGAAACCGGGGAGCTGTTTTTT	CATSRGSSGRGETGELFF	TRBJ2-2	.	TRBV15	TRBD2
TGTGCCAGCAGCCAAGATCTTAGCGGGGGGAGAAATGAGCAGTTCTTC	CASSQDLSGGRNEQFF	TRBJ2-1	.	TRBV4-2	TRBD2
TGTGCCAGCACCCTGGGGGAAGGCACTGAAGCTTTCTTT	CASTLGEGTEAFF	TRBJ1-1	many	TRBV12-3/TRBV12-4	.
TGCAGCGTCTCAGATACAGGGACTCGAGGCTACACCTTC	CSVSDTGTRGYTF	TRBJ1-2	few	TRBV29-1	.
TGTGCCAGCAGCGCAGCCCTCCGGAACACTGAAGCTTTCTTT	CASSAALRNTEAFF	TRBJ1-1	.	TRBV5-6	.
TGTGCCAGCAGTTACGACAGGGGACACGAGCAGTACTTC	CASSYDRGHEQYF	TRBJ2-7	few	TRBV27	TRBD1
TGTGCCAGCAGCGTAGGTCCCACAAACAATGAGCAGTTCTTC	CASSVGPTNNEQFF	TRBJ2-1	many	TRBV9	.
TGCAGTGCTACGACAGGGGGCGTATACAATGAGCAGTTCTTC	CSATTGGVYNEQFF	TRBJ2-1	.	TRBV20-1	TRBD1
TGTGCCAGCAGCCGTACTAGCCTCAGCACAGATACGCAGTATTTT	CASSRTSLSTDTQYF	TRBJ2-3	few	TRBV7-7	.
TGTGCCAGCAGCTTGGGTGGGACAGGGGGCTTGGAGACCCAGTACTTC	CASSLGGTGGLETQYF	TRBJ2-5	few	TRBV5-5	TRBD1
TGTGCCAGCAGTGACGCGAGCGGGGGGGCCGAATCAGAGTTCTTC	CASSDASGGAESEFF	TRBJ2-1	.	TRBV6-1	TRBD2
TGCGCCAGCAGCCAAGAGGGACTAGCGGTAAACAATGAGCAGTTCTTC	CASSQEGLAVNNEQFF	TRBJ2-1	.	TRBV4-1	TRBD2
TGTGCCACCAGCAGAGATCGGGTGGGAAGCAATCAGCCCCAGCATTTT	CATSRDRVGSNQPQHF	TRBJ1-5	.	TRBV15	.
TGCGCCAGCAGTGATCGGGCAGGGGGGTTCACCGGGGAGCTGTTTTTT	CASSDRAGGFTGELFF	TRBJ2-2	few	TRBV10-2	.
TGCGCCAGCAGCCAAGATTTGTTAGATTATGGCTACACCTTC	CASSQDLLDYGYTF	TRBJ1-2	.	TRBV4-1	.
TGCAGTGCGGACAGGGGCAAAAACATTCAGTACTTC	CSADRGKNIQYF	TRBJ2-4	.	TRBV20-1	TRBD1
TGTGCCAGCAGCTTAGGCCGGACTCACCAGTTCTTC	CASSLGRTHQFF	TRBJ2-1	.	TRBV11-2	.
TGTGCCAGCAGTTTTACAGGGGTATCGGACACTGAAGCTTTCTTT	CASSFTGVSDTEAFF	TRBJ1-1	few	TRBV28	TRBD1
TGTGCCAGCAGTGCGACAGGGTGGGGCTACAATGAGCAGTTCTTC	CASSATGWGYNEQFF	TRBJ2-1	many	TRBV28	TRBD1
TGTGCCAGCAGCCGGTCCCGGGCCGAGCAGTACTTC	CASSRSRAEQYF	TRBJ2-7	.	TRBV16	.
TGTGCCAGCAATAACCCGGGACAGGTTTCCAATGAGCAGTTCTTC	CASNNPGQVSNEQFF	TRBJ2-1	.	TRBV28	TRBD1
TGTGCCAGCAATACCGCCGGGACAGGCGGTTCCTACGAGCAGTACTTC	CASNTAGTGGSYEQYF	TRBJ2-7	many	TRBV12-3/TRBV12-4	TRBD1
TGTGCCAGCAGTGCGGGTGTGACATACAATGAGCAGTTCTTC	CASSAGVTYNEQFF	TRBJ2-1	.	TRBV6-2/TRBV6-3	.
TGTGCCATCAGTGAGAGACAGGGTTGGAAGACCCAGTACTTC	CAISERQGWKTQYF	TRBJ2-5	many	TRBV10-3	TRBD1
TGTGCCAGCAGCTTAGCGAATCAGGGTGGCTACACCTTC	CASSLANQGGYTF	TRBJ1-2	.	TRBV7-9	.
TGTGCCGCTAAACGAGTTGGGAACACTGAAGCTTTCTTT	CAAKRVGNTEAFF	TRBJ1-1	.	TRBV12-3/TRBV12-4	.
TGTGCCAGCAGTTTTTCCCCCTACGAGCAGTACTTC	CASSFSPYEQYF	TRBJ2-7	.	TRBV12-3/TRBV12-4	.
TGCAGTGCTAGAGTTGGACAGGGGGATCCACCCCTCCACTTT	CSARVGQGDPPLHF	TRBJ1-6	.	TRBV20-1	TRBD1
TGCGCCAGCAGCCAAGATGGGACAGGGCCAGATACGCAGTATTTT	CASSQDGTGPDTQYF	TRBJ2-3	.	TRBV4-1	TRBD1
TGTGCCAGCAGTCGATCGGGACAGGGTACGATAACCTACAATGAGCAGTTCTTC	CASSRSGQGTITYNEQFF	TRBJ2-1	.	TRBV27	TRBD1
TGTGCCAGCAGCCGGAGGGGAAGGACAGATACGCAGTATTTT	CASSRRGRTDTQYF	TRBJ2-3	many	TRBV14	.
TGTGCCAGCAGTGAAGGGACAGGGGTTTCCCAAGAGACCCAGTACTTC	CASSEGTGVSQETQYF	TRBJ2-5	few	TRBV28	TRBD1
TGTGCCACCAGTGTTGAGGGGAGCACAGATACGCAGTATTTT	CATSVEGSTDTQYF	TRBJ2-3	.	TRBV24-1	.
TGTGCCAGCAGCCACCTCCGGGGGGCCTACAATGAGCAGTTCTTC	CASSHLRGAYNEQFF	TRBJ2-1	.	TRBV5-5	TRBD2
TGCGCCAGTCGGATGGGGGGAATGGAGACCCAGTACTTC	CASRMGGMETQYF	TRBJ2-5	.	TRBV5-1	.
TGTGCCAGCAGATTTAACAGGGAGGGGGAGCTGTTTTTT	CASRFNREGELFF	TRBJ2-2	few	TRBV2	.
TGTGCCAGCAGTCCTACAGGGGGGCTCAATCAGCCCCAGCATTTT	CASSPTGGLNQPQHF	TRBJ1-5	many	TRBV27	TRBD1
TGTGCCACCAGTGATTTAAACGGGAAATTTCCCGGGGAGCTGTTTTTT	CATSDLNGKFPGELFF	TRBJ2-2	.	TRBV24-1	.
TGCGCCAGCAGCTTACCTAGCGGGGGAAACACAGATACGCAGTATTTT	CASSLPSGGNTDTQYF	TRBJ2-3	.	TRBV5-1	TRBD2
TGCGCCAGCAGCCTCCTCCAGGGGCCCAATGAGCAGTTCTTC	CASSLLQGPNEQFF	TRBJ2-1	few	TRBV5-1	.
TGTGCCAGCACTGAAGAAGCGGGAGGTAGCTCCTACAATGAGCAGTTCTTC	CASTEEAGGSSYNEQFF	TRBJ2-1	few	TRBV6-1	TRBD2
TGCAGTGCTAGAGATAACCCAGGGTACCAAGAGACCCAGTACTTC	CSARDNPGYQETQYF	TRBJ2-5	few	TRBV20-1	.